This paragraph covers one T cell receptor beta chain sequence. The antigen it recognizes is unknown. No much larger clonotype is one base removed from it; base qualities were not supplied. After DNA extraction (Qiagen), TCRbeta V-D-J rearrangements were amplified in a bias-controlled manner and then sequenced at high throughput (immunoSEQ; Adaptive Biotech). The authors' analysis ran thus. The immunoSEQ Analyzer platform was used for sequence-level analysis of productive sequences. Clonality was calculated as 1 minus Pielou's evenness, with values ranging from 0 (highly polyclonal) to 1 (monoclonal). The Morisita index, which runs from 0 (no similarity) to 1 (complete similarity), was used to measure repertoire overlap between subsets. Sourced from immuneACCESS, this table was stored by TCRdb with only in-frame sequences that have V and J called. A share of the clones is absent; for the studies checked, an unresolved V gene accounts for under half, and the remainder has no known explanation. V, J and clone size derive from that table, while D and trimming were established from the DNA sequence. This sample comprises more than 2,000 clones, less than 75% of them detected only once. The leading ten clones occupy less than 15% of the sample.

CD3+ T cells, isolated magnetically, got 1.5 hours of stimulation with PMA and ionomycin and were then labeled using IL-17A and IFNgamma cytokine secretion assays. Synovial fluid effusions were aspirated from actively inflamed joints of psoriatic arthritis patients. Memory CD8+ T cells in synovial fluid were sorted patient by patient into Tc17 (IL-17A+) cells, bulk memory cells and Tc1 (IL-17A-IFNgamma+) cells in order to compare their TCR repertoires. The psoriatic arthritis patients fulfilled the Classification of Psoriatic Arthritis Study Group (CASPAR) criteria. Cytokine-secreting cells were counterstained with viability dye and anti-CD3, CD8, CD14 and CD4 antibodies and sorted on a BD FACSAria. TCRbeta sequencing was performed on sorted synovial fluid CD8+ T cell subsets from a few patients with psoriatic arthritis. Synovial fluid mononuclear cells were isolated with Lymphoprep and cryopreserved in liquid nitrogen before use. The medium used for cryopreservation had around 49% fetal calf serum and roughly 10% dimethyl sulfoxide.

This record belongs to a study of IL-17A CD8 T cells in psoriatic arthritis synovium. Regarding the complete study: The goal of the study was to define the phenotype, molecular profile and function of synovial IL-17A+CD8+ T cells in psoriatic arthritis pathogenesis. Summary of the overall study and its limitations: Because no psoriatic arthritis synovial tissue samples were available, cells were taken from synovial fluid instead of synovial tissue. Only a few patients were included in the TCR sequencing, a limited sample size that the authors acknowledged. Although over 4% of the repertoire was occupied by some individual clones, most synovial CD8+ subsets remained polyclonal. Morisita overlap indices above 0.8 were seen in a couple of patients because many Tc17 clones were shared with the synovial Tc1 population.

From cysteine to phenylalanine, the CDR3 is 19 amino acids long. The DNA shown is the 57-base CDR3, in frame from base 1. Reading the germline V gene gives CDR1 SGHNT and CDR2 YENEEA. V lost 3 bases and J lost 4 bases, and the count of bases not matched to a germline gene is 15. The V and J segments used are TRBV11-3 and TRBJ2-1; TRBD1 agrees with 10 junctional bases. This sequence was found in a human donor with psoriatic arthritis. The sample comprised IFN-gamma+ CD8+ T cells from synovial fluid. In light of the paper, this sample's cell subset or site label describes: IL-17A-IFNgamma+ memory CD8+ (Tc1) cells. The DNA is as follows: TGTGCCAGCAGCTTCACAGGGGACAGGGGATGGTGGTCATACAATGAGCAGTTCTTC. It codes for CASSFTGDRGWWSYNEQFF.